Described below is a single TCR beta chain sequence and its context. This specimen belongs to a study of neurological immune-mediated disorders. Every sequencing run gave over 180 million TCR-beta sequences, taken from 15-18 subjects. Each CDR3 protein gets one entry after TCRdb re-called the 5' RACE reads with MiXCR. The sample consists of around 69,000 distinct CDR3 sequences, less than 5.5% of them appearing once. The sequenced sample consisted of PBMCs. This TCR was sampled from a man under 40 with multiple sclerosis.

The CDR3 reads CASSYNPERDSFREGYTF. The CDR3 DNA reads as TGTGCCAGCAGTTATAATCCGGAGAGGGACAGCTTCAGGGAGGGCTACACCTTC. V usage is TRBV6-6 and J usage is TRBJ1-2; 7 bases fit TRBD1. The CDR3 length is 18 residues. The ends lost 3 bases at V and 8 bases at J; junction bases unmatched: 21. CDR1 and CDR2 from the germline V gene are MNHNY and SVGAGI (reference sequence).